A single sample gave rise to the 31 T cell receptor beta chains below, sequenced in a study of blood T cells in healthy people across ages. The use of a sample-barcoded 5' primer and a J-beta primer mix characterized a second PCR of roughly 7 to 11 cycles. TCRdb redid the calling of the 5' RACE reads with MiXCR, one entry per CDR3 protein. Among some 1.5 million distinct CDR3 sequences listed, roughly 30% were seen once. Sequencing was performed on blood. These receptors were obtained from a woman aged 30 to 39 in good health.

V is TRBV7-2 and J is TRBJ2-1; 11 nucleotides agree with TRBD2. CDR1 and CDR2 (germline): SGHTA, FQGNSA. V was clipped by 5 bases and J by 6 bases; unmatched bases: 6. This CDR3 has 15 residues. The CDR3 DNA reads TGTGCCAGCAGCAGACGACTAGCGGGGCCCAATGAGCAGTTCTTC. Amino acid sequence: CASSRRLAGPNEQFF. Using reference TRBV7-2 and TRBJ2-1 for the parts outside the CDR3, the full variable domain is GAGVSQSPSNKVTEKGKDVELRCDPISGHTALYWYRQSLGQGLEFLIYFQGNSAPDKSGLPSDRFSAERTGGSVSTLTIQRTQQEDSAVYLCASSRRLAGPNEQFFGPGTRLTVL.

Worth noting for this clonotype: Just one base apart from a much larger clone, this may be a read error. The chain joins TRBV12-3 or TRBV12-4 to TRBJ2-5; no clear D. The J call may be wrong; the DNA end is better matched by TRBJ2-7. This CDR3 spans 14 amino acids. Here the CDR3 reads CASSLQDGRYEQYF. The DNA of the CDR3 is TGTGCCAGCAGTCTCCAGGACGGTCGCTACGAGCAGTACTTC.

The rearrangement uses TRBV2 and TRBJ2-1, with TRBD1 matching over 10 bases. This CDR3 contains 16 residues. Germline CDR1 is SNHLY and CDR2 is FYNNEI. The V segment lost 1 base and the J segment 4 bases; nucleotides outside the gene matches: 4. The CDR3 sequence: CASSEVWDRGYNEQFF. The CDR3 region has the DNA TGTGCCAGCAGTGAAGTTTGGGACAGGGGTTACAATGAGCAGTTCTTC.

To note about this clonotype: A much larger clone sits a single nucleotide away, making a read error possible. The V and J genes are TRBV5-1 and TRBJ2-1, with 11 bases that match TRBD2. Germline CDR1 and CDR2: SGHRS and YFSETQ. The CDR3 is 15 residues long. The DNA for the CDR3 is TGCGCCAGCAGCTCGACTAGCGGGGCTGAAAATGTGCAGTTCTTC. The encoded protein is CASSSTSGAENVQFF.

In its sample, this clonotype was seen many times. This chain links TRBV29-1 with TRBJ1-2, with 8 bases that match TRBD1. The germline V gene encodes CDR1 SQVTM and CDR2 ANQGSEA. Trimming cost V 1 base and J 0 bases; bases outside gene matches: 1. There are 14 residues in the CDR3. CDR3 loop: CSVEGDRSNYGYTF. As DNA, the CDR3 is TGCAGCGTTGAAGGGGACAGGTCTAACTATGGCTACACCTTC.

The chain links TRBV7-9 to TRBJ2-1, with D perhaps assigned TRBD1 or TRBD2 (6 bases each). Germline loops: CDR1 SEHNR, CDR2 FQNEAQ (reference sequence). The V gene lost 8 bases and the J gene lost 2 bases, with 13 bases spanning the gap. The CDR3 is made up of 14 amino acids. The CDR3 sequence is CASLKGGPYNEQFF. The CDR3 bases are TGTGCCAGCTTAAAGGGGGGACCCTACAATGAGCAGTTCTTC.

This clonotype has just a few counts. The rearrangement uses TRBV6-2 or TRBV6-3 and TRBJ2-7; tentative D call: TRBD1 (5 bases). The germline V gene has CDR1 MNHEY and CDR2 SVGEGT. Trimming removed 0 bases from V and 1 base from J, with 7 bases in between. CDR3 size: 14 residues. The CDR3 loop reads CASSYSQVSYEQYF. CDR3 in DNA: TGTGCCAGCAGTTACTCACAGGTTTCCTACGAGCAGTACTTC.

This clonotype was recorded a few times. The chain has TRBV7-9 and TRBJ1-2; D uncertain. The CDR3 covers 12 residues. Trimming removed 8 bases from V and 4 bases from J, with 11 bases in between. CDR1 is SEHNR, CDR2 FQNEAQ, per germline (reference sequence). The CDR3 spells CASAPGSYGYTF. CDR3 bases: TGTGCCAGCGCCCCCGGGAGCTATGGCTACACCTTC.

This clonotype was found a few times. V is TRBV5-1 and J is TRBJ2-1, with D perhaps matching TRBD2 (6 bases). With 6 bases removed from V and 7 bases from J, the gap between germline ends came to 17 bases. This CDR3 region has 14 residues. Germline V gives CDR1 SGHRS, CDR2 YFSETQ. As DNA, the CDR3 is TGCGCCAGCACCAAACTAAGTGGGGGGAATGAGCAGTTCTTC. This codes for CASTKLSGGNEQFF.

Note on this clonotype: This may come from a read error, since a much larger clone is one base off. V gene TRBV9 combines with J gene TRBJ2-7; D might be TRBD2 (5 bases). Germline V gene data show CDR1 as SGDLS and CDR2 as YYNGEE. The CDR3 covers 15 residues. In nucleotides, the CDR3 is TGTGCCAGCAGCGTAGGACTACCGGGGTCCTACGGGCAGTACTTC. Translating it yields CASSVGLPGSYGQYF.

The sample holds a few counts of this clonotype. This chain links TRBV30 with TRBJ2-1; 8 nucleotides match TRBD2. V was clipped by 5 bases and J by 0 bases; unmatched bases: 6. Germline V lookup: CDR1 GTSNPN, CDR2 SVGIG (reference sequence). The CDR3 is 15 amino acids. CDR3 protein: CAWSLAGLSYNEQFF. The CDR3 DNA sequence: TGTGCCTGGTCCCTAGCGGGTCTCTCCTACAATGAGCAGTTCTTC.

The sample holds a few counts of this clonotype. This rearrangement joins TRBV7-2 to TRBJ2-5, with 11 bases fitting TRBD2. Germline CDR1 SGHTA, CDR2 FQGNSA. There are 17 residues in the CDR3. V was clipped by 3 bases and J by 5 bases; unmatched bases: 11. CDR3 in amino acids: CASSFRSGRVFGETQYF. CDR3 DNA sequence: TGTGCCAGCAGCTTTCGTAGCGGGAGGGTTTTTGGGGAGACCCAGTACTTC.

With respect to this clonotype: At one end the junction does not follow the germline gene, possibly because of a read error. The chain joins TRBV7-8 to TRBJ2-2; 15 bases line up with TRBD2. Germline CDR1 reads SGHVS; CDR2 reads FQNEAQ. The CDR3 spans 17 residues. Here the CDR3 reads CASSTGLAGGWSGERFF. CDR3 coding DNA: TGTGCCAGCAGCACGGGACTAGCGGGAGGATGGTCCGGGGAGCGGTTTTTT. Based on the CDR3 plus reference TRBV7-8 and TRBJ2-2, the full variable domain is GAGVSQSPRYKVAKRGQDVALRCDPISGHVSLFWYQQALGQGPEFLTYFQNEAQLDKSGLPSDRFFAERPEGSVSTLKIQRTQQEDSAVYLCASSTGLAGGWSGERFFGEGSRLTVL.

This clonotype was seen a handful of times. This sequence joins TRBV20-1 and TRBJ1-4; TRBD1 agrees at 9 bases. The V and J ends lost 6 bases and 5 bases, in that order; junction bases with no gene match: 7. CDR3 length: 14 amino acids. CDR1 is DFQATT and CDR2 is SNEGSKA in the germline V gene (reference sequence). The CDR3 protein is CSAQRGTGNEKLFF. DNA of the CDR3: TGCAGTGCGCAACGCGGGACAGGGAATGAAAAACTGTTTTTT.

V usage is TRBV3-1 and J usage is TRBJ2-4, with TRBD1 matching 7 bases. The J call could be wrong; TRBJ2-7 is a better fit for the DNA end. From germline, CDR1 is LGHDT and CDR2 YNNKEL (reference sequence). The CDR3 is made up of 14 amino acids. CDR3 protein: CASSPTGIGYEQYF. As DNA, the CDR3 is TGTGCCAGCAGCCCGACAGGGATCGGCTACGAGCAGTACTTC.

The chain joins TRBV9 to TRBJ2-3; TRBD2 agrees at 7 bases. Trimming cost V 9 bases and J 2 bases; bases outside gene matches: 6. CDR1 SGDLS and CDR2 YYNGEE come from the germline V gene. This CDR3 comprises 13 residues. The CDR3: CAIPGLLTDTQYF. The CDR3 region has the DNA TGTGCCATACCGGGACTACTCACAGATACGCAGTATTTT.

This chain connects TRBV24-1 to TRBJ2-5; D call uncertain. V was cut by 2 bases and J by 2 bases, with 11 bases left in between. Germline-derived CDR1 and CDR2 are KGHDR and SFDVKD. The CDR3 runs to 15 residues. CDR3 sequence reads: CATSDSAGHQETQYF. CDR3 coding DNA: TGTGCCACCAGTGATTCAGCCGGCCATCAAGAGACCCAGTACTTC.

The chain joins TRBV18 to TRBJ1-1; tentative D call: TRBD1 (5 bases). The CDR3 runs to 13 residues. CDR1 is KGHSH and CDR2 is LQKENI in the germline V gene. The ends were cut back, 5 bases at V and 3 bases at J, with 10 bases in the middle. In DNA, the CDR3 is TGTGCCAGCTCATCGACAGATGACACTGAAGCTTTCTTT. It is translated as CASSSTDDTEAFF.

The V call is TRBV6-6, the J call TRBJ2-2; TRBD2 agrees at 8 bases. The CDR3 sequence is 14 residues long. Germline V gives CDR1 MNHNY, CDR2 SVGAGI (reference sequence). Trimming removed 8 bases from V and 7 bases from J; junction bases left unmatched: 9. CDR3 sequence: CASEDGGGNGELFF. The CDR3 nucleotides are TGTGCCAGCGAAGACGGGGGGGGCAACGGGGAGCTGTTTTTT.

The CDR3 here is CASSIRDRVSREQFF. In nucleotides, the CDR3 is TGTGCCAGCAGTATCCGGGACAGGGTTAGTCGGGAGCAGTTCTTC. The chain links TRBV6-6 to TRBJ2-1, with 9 bases aligning to TRBD1. The germline gives CDR1 MNHNY, CDR2 SVGAGI (reference sequence). Unmatched junction bases numbered 12, after V lost 5 bases and J lost 10 bases. The CDR3 consists of 15 residues.

The chain recombines TRBV3-1 with TRBJ2-7; D remains unclear. This CDR3 comprises 13 residues. CDR1 is LGHDT, CDR2 YNNKEL, per germline (reference sequence). The V gene lost 0 bases and the J gene lost 6 bases, with 9 bases spanning the gap. Written as DNA, the CDR3 is TGTGCCAGCAGCCAAGACCGCATCCTCGAGCAGTACTTC. Amino acid sequence: CASSQDRILEQYF.

This clonotype came up a few times. This chain uses TRBV5-1 with TRBJ2-3; TRBD2 might be the D (6 bases). The CDR3 spans 17 residues. With 4 bases removed from V and 1 base from J, the gap between germline ends came to 19 bases. Germline values: CDR1 SGHRS, CDR2 YFSETQ. The CDR3 coding sequence is TGCGCCAGCAGCCTAACCTCTCCCGGGAGAGGCACAGATACGCAGTATTTT. Translating it yields CASSLTSPGRGTDTQYF.

The table lists this clonotype with a count of one. The rearrangement joins TRBV5-6 to TRBJ2-7; 12 bases map to TRBD2. The V segment lost 5 bases and the J segment 3 bases; nucleotides outside the gene matches: 6. CDR1 and CDR2 (germline): SGHDT, YYEEEE. CDR3 length: 15 amino acids. CDR3 DNA sequence: TGTGCCAGCAGGGTCGGACTAGCGGGAATCTACGAGCAGTACTTC. The encoded protein is CASRVGLAGIYEQYF.

Remarks on this clonotype: This sequence may be a read error, since a much larger clone differs from it by one base. V is TRBV5-1 and J is TRBJ2-1; D unclear. Germline V CDR1 and CDR2: SGHRS, YFSETQ. This CDR3 region has 15 residues. Trimming shortened V by 4 bases and J by 4 bases, and 15 bases separated the two germline ends. CDR3 sequence reads: CASSDPKISYNEQFF. The DNA of the CDR3 is TGCGCCAGCAGCGATCCAAAGATCTCTTACAATGAGCAGTTCTTC. Full variable domain (rest looked up from reference TRBV5-1 and TRBJ2-1): KAGVTQTPRYLIKTRGQQVTLSCSPISGHRSVSWYQQTPGQGLQFLFEYFSETQRNKGNFPGRFSGRQFSNSRSEMNVSTLELGDSALYLCASSDPKISYNEQFFGPGTRLTVL.

This chain joins TRBV18 and TRBJ1-1, with TRBD1 matching over 8 bases. Per germline, CDR1 KGHSH and CDR2 LQKENI. This CDR3 spans 16 amino acids. V trimming: 3 bases; J trimming: 4 bases; junction bases outside the gene matches: 10. CDR3 residues: CASSPPLGQGVTEAFF. The CDR3 bases are TGTGCCAGCTCACCGCCCCTTGGACAGGGCGTCACTGAAGCTTTCTTT.

This clonotype was found many times. The V gene is TRBV20-1, the J gene TRBJ2-5; 14 bases agree with TRBD2. The ends lost 0 bases at V and 5 bases at J; junction bases unmatched: 11. Germline V gene data show CDR1 as DFQATT and CDR2 as SNEGSKA (reference sequence). The CDR3 is 18 amino acids. In nucleotides, the CDR3 is TGCAGTGCTAGAGATACTGTGGGGACTAGCGGGAGTGGGGAGACCCAGTACTTC. This encodes CSARDTVGTSGSGETQYF.

This clonotype was detected a few times. The rearrangement uses TRBV9 and TRBJ1-2; D might be TRBD1 (5 bases). The CDR3 runs to 14 residues. Per germline, CDR1 SGDLS and CDR2 YYNGEE. Trimming left V 6 bases short and J 3 bases short, with 15 bases between. This CDR3 is CASKKSGGDYGYTF. The CDR3 DNA reads TGTGCCAGCAAAAAAAGTGGGGGGGACTATGGCTACACCTTC.

The CDR3 protein is CASGRVRGEQYF. The CDR3 region has the DNA TGTGCTTCTGGGAGAGTCCGTGGGGAGCAGTACTTC. This rearrangement joins TRBV6-5 to TRBJ2-7, with D tentatively TRBD2 (5 bases). The CDR3 runs 12 residues. Germline V lookup: CDR1 MNHEY, CDR2 SVGAGI.

In this sample, this clonotype turned up many times. The rearrangement links TRBV24-1 to TRBJ2-7; either TRBD1 or TRBD2 may supply D (5 bases each). Trimming stripped 1 base from V and 9 bases from J, with 15 bases between. The CDR3 length is 14 residues. Germline CDR1 and CDR2: KGHDR and SFDVKD. The CDR3 DNA reads TGTGCCACCAGTGATTTAACCGGGACCACGGGGCAGTACTTC. Its protein product is CATSDLTGTTGQYF.

The V gene is TRBV7-2, the J gene TRBJ2-4, with TRBD2 identical over 12 bases. Germline values: CDR1 SGHTA, CDR2 FQGNSA. The CDR3 is 23 amino acids. The V and J ends lost 0 bases and 13 bases, in that order; junction bases with no gene match: 31. Here the CDR3 reads CASSLALRKGLAGGPASYNEQYF. The CDR3 region has the DNA TGTGCCAGCAGCTTAGCCCTACGCAAGGGGCTAGCGGGAGGGCCGGCCTCCTACAATGAGCAGTACTTC.

This chain uses TRBV2 with TRBJ2-2; 13 positions match TRBD2. CDR3 length: 15 amino acids. The J segment lost 5 bases and the V segment lost 6 bases, leaving 3 bases of the junction unmatched. Per germline, CDR1 SNHLY and CDR2 FYNNEI. The CDR3 region is CASRTSGRRTGELFF. DNA of the CDR3: TGTGCCAGCAGGACTAGCGGGAGGCGGACCGGGGAGCTGTTTTTT. The full variable domain, its missing parts supplied by reference TRBV2 and TRBJ2-2, is EPEVTQTPSHQVTQMGQEVILRCVPISNHLYFYWYRQILGQKVEFLVSFYNNEISEKSEIFDDQFSVERPDGSNFTLKIRSTKLEDSAMYFCASRTSGRRTGELFFGEGSRLTVL.